This entry lists 22 T cell receptor beta chains sequenced from one sample in a study of radiotherapy plus CTLA-4 blockade in lung cancer. TCRdb keeps only in-frame clones here, not all; method: immunoSEQ multiplex PCR. The table has 70,000 to 95,000 clones, around 81% seen once. The input for sequencing was peripheral blood, taken from a patient treated with radiotherapy plus ipilimumab. The receptors stem from a human donor with non-small cell lung cancer that progressed on radiotherapy plus ipilimumab.

The chain has TRBV5-6 and TRBJ1-4, with TRBD1 matching 11 bases. The CDR3 runs to 16 residues. The trim removed 4 bases at V and 1 base at J, leaving 3 bases unmatched. The germline V gene has CDR1 SGHDT and CDR2 YYEEEE. For the CDR3, the DNA is TGTGCCAGCAGCCAGGACAGGGGGCTAACTAATGAAAAACTGTTTTTT. Its protein product is CASSQDRGLTNEKLFF.

The V and J genes are TRBV11-1 and TRBJ1-4; D is ambiguous. Trimming removed 6 bases at V and 3 bases at J, with 11 bases between. In germline, CDR1 is SGHAT, CDR2 FQDESV (reference sequence). This CDR3 spans 14 amino acids. CDR3 sequence reads: CASSSEGANEKLFF. The CDR3, as DNA: TGTGCCAGCAGTTCGGAGGGAGCTAATGAAAAACTGTTTTTT.

The CDR3 DNA is TGTGCCAGCAGTTACCGCCCATACATGGACGAGCAGTACTTC. Protein: CASSYRPYMDEQYF. The chain combines TRBV6-5 with TRBJ2-7, with D unresolved. The CDR3 contains 14 residues. Germline assignment: CDR1 MNHEY and CDR2 SVGAGI. The germline V and J ends were trimmed by 2 bases and 5 bases, with 13 bases remaining between them.

The chain employs TRBV19 and TRBJ1-2; tentative D call: TRBD1 (6 bases). Trimming shortened V by 4 bases and J by 0 bases, and 6 bases separated the two germline ends. In germline, CDR1 is LNHDA, CDR2 SQIVND (reference sequence). This CDR3 is 13 amino acids long. CDR3 coding DNA: TGTGCCAGTAGTACAGGGGCTAACTATGGCTACACCTTC. Translating gives CASSTGANYGYTF.

The gene calls are TRBV7-9 and TRBJ1-3; D is unclear. Germline CDR1 and CDR2: SEHNR and FQNEAQ (reference sequence). V was clipped by 4 bases and J by 0 bases, with 10 bases between them. There are 15 residues in the CDR3. The CDR3 loop is CASSSPGSSGNTIYF. Here the CDR3 DNA reads TGTGCCAGCAGCTCCCCCGGGAGCTCTGGAAACACCATATATTTT.

The chain couples TRBV28 to TRBJ2-5; D possibly matches TRBD1 or TRBD2 (5 bases each). V shed 3 bases and J shed 5 bases, with 31 bases lying between them. The CDR3 covers 20 residues. CDR1 MDHEN and CDR2 SYDVKM come from the germline V gene. In nucleotides, the CDR3 is TGTGCCAGCAGTTTTCCGCTTGGGGGTGATTTGACAAGGCCGGGGGAGACCCAGTACTTC. The encoded protein is CASSFPLGGDLTRPGETQYF.

CDR3 amino acids: CASSPRGWDPNSIPEKLFF. In DNA form, the CDR3 reads TGCGCCAGCAGCCCAAGAGGCTGGGACCCTAACAGTATACCTGAAAAACTGTTTTTT. The chain combines TRBV4-3 with TRBJ1-4; maybe TRBD1 (5 bases). Trimming removed 4 bases at V and 7 bases at J, with 28 bases between. Germline loops: CDR1 LGHNA, CDR2 YSLEER. This CDR3 has 19 amino acids.

The chain joins TRBV18 to TRBJ2-7; 13 bases are shared with TRBD2. CDR1 and CDR2 from the germline V gene are KGHSH and LQKENI. V shed 6 bases, J shed 6 bases, and the junction held 8 bases outside the gene matches. CDR3 size: 15 residues. The CDR3 bases are TGTGCCAGCTCCCTTGGACTAGCGGGAGCGGGCGAGCAGTACTTC. As protein: CASSLGLAGAGEQYF.

The chain recombines TRBV5-1 with TRBJ2-3; D may match TRBD1 or TRBD2 (5 bases each). V was pared by 4 bases and J by 0 bases, with 9 bases between. The CDR3 consists of 14 residues. Germline CDR1 and CDR2: SGHRS and YFSETQ. This CDR3 is CASSTRDSTDTQYF. Written as DNA, the CDR3 is TGCGCCAGCAGCACCCGGGACAGCACAGATACGCAGTATTTT.

The J gene is TRBJ2-6, the V gene TRBV6-4; 7 nucleotides match TRBD1. There are 15 residues in the CDR3. The V and J ends lost 5 bases and 0 bases, in that order; junction bases with no gene match: 1. Germline V CDR1 and CDR2: MRHNA, SNTAGT. The CDR3 DNA reads TGTGCCAGCAGTACAGGGGACTCTGGGGCCAACGTCCTGACTTTC. Encoded protein: CASSTGDSGANVLTF.

The chain carries TRBV5-5 and TRBJ1-5; D ambiguous. The CDR3 is 14 residues long. Germline CDR1 SGHKS, CDR2 YYEKEE (reference sequence). V lost 0 bases, J lost 6 bases, and 10 bases lay in between. DNA for the CDR3: TGTGCCAGCAGCTTGGACACCGTGGGTCAGCCCCAGCATTTT. Protein sequence: CASSLDTVGQPQHF.

V usage is TRBV7-2 and J usage is TRBJ2-5, with a possible D match to TRBD2 (6 bases). Trimming pared 3 bases from V and 7 bases from J, leaving 15 bases between. Germline CDR1 reads SGHTA; CDR2 reads FQGNSA. CDR3 length: 14 residues. CDR3 residues: CASSLASASSTQYF. The CDR3 DNA sequence: TGTGCCAGCAGCTTGGCTAGCGCCAGCTCGACCCAGTACTTC.

This chain links TRBV30 with TRBJ2-2; D remains unclear. The V end was cut by 2 bases, the J end by 2 bases, with 12 bases between. The CDR3 covers 15 residues. Germline loops: CDR1 GTSNPN, CDR2 SVGIG (reference sequence). The CDR3, as DNA: TGTGCCTGGAGTTTGAGATATATAAACACCGGGGAGCTGTTTTTT. Translation gives CAWSLRYINTGELFF.

This chain connects TRBV28 to TRBJ1-2; the match to TRBD1 covers 8 bases. The CDR3 length is 14 residues. The germline gives CDR1 MDHEN, CDR2 SYDVKM. The ends lost 6 bases at V and 4 bases at J; junction bases unmatched: 7. The CDR3 sequence: CASRHTTGGYGYTF. The DNA of the CDR3 is TGTGCCAGCAGGCACACCACAGGGGGCTATGGCTACACCTTC.

This clone was seen a single time. V is TRBV25-1 and J is TRBJ2-7; a weak D match, TRBD1 (6 bases). Looked up from germline, CDR1 is MGHDK and CDR2 is SYGVNS. The germline V and J ends were trimmed by 6 bases and 2 bases, with 14 bases remaining between them. CDR3 size: 14 residues. CDR3 in amino acids: CASRGAPPAYEQYF. Here the CDR3 DNA reads TGTGCCAGCAGGGGGGCGCCGCCGGCCTACGAGCAGTACTTC.

Details on this clone: Other DNA sequences from this sample encode an identical CDR3 as well. The V call is TRBV5-1, the J call TRBJ2-7; 7 bases fit TRBD1. There are 12 residues in the CDR3. From germline, CDR1 is SGHRS and CDR2 YFSETQ. V gave up 2 bases and J gave up 4 bases; unmatched junction bases: 0. CDR3 nucleotides: TGCGCCAGCAGCTTACAGGGGTACGAGCAGTACTTC. Its protein product is CASSLQGYEQYF.

This clone has a single count. The chain employs TRBV9 and TRBJ2-7, with a weak D call TRBD2 (6 bases). Germline V gene sequence: CDR1 SGDLS, CDR2 YYNGEE. V was clipped by 4 bases and J by 3 bases, with 17 bases between them. CDR3 length equals 15 residues. CDR3 DNA: TGTGCCAGCAGCCCTACCGGGACTCCTCACTACGAGCAGTACTTC. This sequence encodes CASSPTGTPHYEQYF.

The gene calls are TRBV6-6 and TRBJ1-1, with D possibly being TRBD1 (5 bases). The CDR3 contains 16 residues. Germline values: CDR1 MNHNY, CDR2 SVGAGI (reference sequence). Trimming left V 5 bases short and J 4 bases short, with 20 bases between. For the CDR3, the DNA is TGTGCCAGCAGTGCGCGAACCCAACCTCAGGGCACTGAAGCTTTCTTT. Translation gives CASSARTQPQGTEAFF.

The chain carries TRBV5-1 and TRBJ1-1; 8 positions match TRBD1. In germline, CDR1 is SGHRS, CDR2 YFSETQ. J was trimmed by 0 bases and V by 5 bases; bases with no gene match: 6. This CDR3 is built from 15 residues. The CDR3 DNA reads TGCGCCAGCAGTTCTAACAGGGGGATGAACACTGAAGCTTTCTTT. It codes for CASSSNRGMNTEAFF.

The chain is built from TRBV7-8 and TRBJ1-5; D call uncertain. Trimming took 0 bases from V and 0 from J, leaving 6 bases between them. The CDR3 is 15 residues long. Germline-derived CDR1 and CDR2 are SGHVS and FQNEAQ. The CDR3 DNA sequence: TGTGCCAGCAGCTTAGCGCGGGATAGCAATCAGCCCCAGCATTTT. It encodes CASSLARDSNQPQHF.

Here the CDR3 reads CASSLRTSGRDTQYF. The CDR3 DNA reads TGTGCCAGCAGCCTTCGGACTAGCGGGAGGGATACGCAGTATTTT. This rearrangement joins TRBV2 to TRBJ2-3; 14 nucleotides align to TRBD2. The germline V gene encodes CDR1 SNHLY and CDR2 FYNNEI. The V and J ends lost 6 bases and 6 bases, in that order; junction bases with no gene match: 5. The length of the CDR3 is 15 residues.

CDR3 bases: TGTGCCAGCAGCTTGGCAGGGGACAGCAATCAGCCCCAGCATTTT. Protein sequence: CASSLAGDSNQPQHF. This chain uses TRBV5-8 with TRBJ1-5, with a possible D match to TRBD1 (6 bases). In germline, CDR1 is SGHTS, CDR2 YDEGEE. The CDR3 covers 15 residues. V was shortened by 0 bases and J by 1 base, with 8 bases between the two germline ends.